The text below deals with one T cell receptor beta chain. Its antigen is not identified. The record originates from a study of cytomegalovirus exposure and HLA in healthy donors. Broader study findings: The study carried out a later analysis of TCR beta sequences. It associated some 17,000 of them with specific HLA alleles at a false discovery rate of 0.05.

In the PCR, 60 Vbeta and 13 Jbeta primers were used. How the authors handled the data: A later analysis counted approximately 80 million unique TCR beta chains, about 11 million shared. Profiling relied on immunoSEQ multiplex PCR, and the TCRdb table lists in-frame clones only, not all of them. V, J and clone size are those of that table, while D and trimming were read from the DNA. The sample holds 150,000 to 200,000 clones, 75% to 85% seen once. The CDR3 runs 15 residues. J was trimmed by 0 bases and V by 5 bases; bases with no gene match: 7. CDR1 and CDR2 from the germline V gene are SGHTA and FQGNSA.

The clonotype was recovered from a woman in her forties or fifties in good health and CMV-seronegative. The rearrangement joins TRBV7-2 to TRBJ2-7; 7 nucleotides line up with TRBD2. Sequenced input: PBMCs. The CDR3 loop reads CASSPGRGPSYEQYF. The CDR3 DNA reads as TGTGCCAGCAGCCCGGGGAGGGGCCCCTCCTACGAGCAGTACTTC.